This T cell receptor (beta chain) was profiled in a study of T cell responses to AZD1222 COVID-19 vaccine (dated by TCRdb to about 2021). About the investigation overall: TCR sequencing was performed for approximately 240 trial participants, of whom about 210 were given two doses of AZD1222 and around 25 were given two doses of MenACWY control vaccine. Trial participants were enrolled into age subgroups of 18-55, 56-69 and 70-plus years, which contained about 150, 27 and 61 TCR-sequenced participants, respectively. General findings and caveats noted by the study authors: The whole spike protein was spanned by vaccine-associated CD4 TCRs, and dominant responses were seen in regions 160-218 and 743-854. After two AZD1222 doses, spike-specific TCR breadth and depth were significantly higher than at day 0 and than in MenACWY recipients. Most participants were white British and females outnumbered males, and the authors suggested that clonal diversity may have been underestimated. Because no samples from the day 14 peak response were available, repertoires could be characterized only after the peak T cell response. Conclusions about previously exposed vaccinees were limited because only a handful of AZD1222 recipients were SARS-CoV-2 seropositive at baseline. The 56-69-year group was small, and its depth increase did not reach significance, likely because of low power. Nearly half of unique spike-specific TCRs reportedly recognized epitopes outside regions mutated in the B.1.351 and B.1.1.7 variants.

Details on this clone: What antigen it recognizes has not been identified. No clone much larger than this one lies a single base away; base qualities are absent.

The CDR3 regions of human TCRbeta chains were subjected to immunosequencing. As for the original processing: TCRs in the repertoires were matched against a reference library of SARS-CoV-2-specific TCRs that had been generated with the MIRA antigen-specificity platform. Breadth was defined as the fraction of unique TCRs that were SARS-CoV-2-associated. Depth was defined as the fraction of total T cells that were SARS-CoV-2-associated. Each spike-specific TCR was assigned to its reactive spike region and to a CD4 or CD8 class using the MIRA data. Log10-transformed breadth and depth values were compared by one-way ANOVA with Sidak's multiple comparisons tests. TCRdb obtained this table from immuneACCESS and retained in-frame rearrangements with V and J assigned. These tables miss some clones; where compared with another copy, unresolved V genes account for less than half of the shortfall, and the remainder is unexplained. The V and J calls and clone size are taken from that table; D and trimming were inferred from the DNA. This sample gives almost 70,000 clones in total; around four fifths of them show up just once. About 23% of the sample lies in the top ten.

The CDR3 measures 12 amino acids from cysteine to phenylalanine. The CDR3 DNA has 36 bases and is translated from base 1. CDR1 is given as SGDLS and CDR2 as YYNGEE, both from the germline V gene. V lost 2 bases and J lost 3 bases; the stretch between them is 6 bases long. The meaning of the sample's time point label: about 28 days (+/-7) after the second vaccine dose. AZD1222 recipients whose second dose came at about 4 weeks and those whose second dose came at about 12 weeks were combined into one group, since spike-specific TCR depth and breadth did not differ between the two schedules. Samples from vaccinated people were obtained from the UK trials COV001 and COV002, which included a single-blind randomized controlled phase 2/3 trial of AZD1222 (ChAdOx1 nCoV-19) in healthy adults. Trial participant PBMC samples were collected at day 0 and day 28 after the second dose for TCRbeta chain sequencing.

The chain uses TRBV9 and TRBJ2-7; the D gene is perhaps TRBD2, from 5 matching bases. The sample consisted of peripheral blood, taken 28 days after the second AZD1222 dose. The source is an adult who received the AZD1222 COVID-19 vaccine. The CDR3 region: CASSVRDYEQYF. Here is the DNA: TGTGCCAGCAGCGTCCGGGACTACGAGCAGTACTTC.